This T cell receptor beta chain was captured in a study of cytomegalovirus exposure and HLA in healthy donors (dated by TCRdb to 2016 to 2017). The study in broad terms: According to a later analysis, the 120 or so validation repertoires were produced on the same platform as the approximately 610 repertoires of the first cohort. The study aimed to test whether cataloging public T cell receptors could reveal signatures of past pathogen exposure. Along with the approximately 650-subject first cohort, a separate validation cohort of over a hundred different subjects was used. High-throughput TCR immunosequencing, statistical association of individual TCRs with disease status, and machine learning were combined to predict cytomegalovirus infection status.

Separate from the roughly 700-subject first cohort, the validation cohort of 90 to 150 subjects was the group to which the donors belonged. The sample holds one count of this clone. Its target antigen remains unknown. Within one base of it there is no much larger clone, and no base qualities were kept. The method was the immunoSEQ multiplex PCR assay. Turning to the authors' computational methods: To diagnose cytomegalovirus status from the catalog of TCR beta chain sequences, a statistical classification framework was built. TCRdb re-hosts the immuneACCESS table, in-frame sequences only. Its copies lack some clones; in the studies checked, an unresolved V gene accounts for under half of them, and the cause for the rest is not known. V, J and clone size are those of that table, while D and trimming were read from the DNA. For this sample there are approximately 160,000 clones; approximately 80% appear just once. Around 2.4% of the sample lies in the top ten.

Relative to germline, V is 2 bases shorter and J is 3 bases shorter, with 5 bases between their ends. Including the terminal cysteine and phenylalanine, the CDR3 comprises 13 residues. The read is trimmed to its CDR3 DNA, 39 bases read in frame from base 1. CDR1 is given as SGHNT and CDR2 as YYREEE, both from the germline V gene (reference sequence). What the study reported, not specific to this receptor: In vitro tests confirmed that a few of the cytomegalovirus-associated TCR beta chains recognize cytomegalovirus antigens. The classifier was reported to diagnose cytomegalovirus status with high specificity and sensitivity in both the original cohort and the validation cohort. Most TCR sequences were seen in very few donors, while some public TCRs were found in many individuals. It was suggested by the authors that the approach could potentially be generalized to other disease states and immunological phenotypes. In a later analysis, TCRs clustered in the first cohort were found to also tend to co-occur in the roughly 120 validation repertoires, with 94% of cluster scores above 0. All 120 or so repertoires were used to score co-occurrence in the validation cohort in a later analysis, because that analysis had no HLA typing for the cohort. In the study, approximately 160 TCR beta chains were listed as associated with cytomegalovirus.

Sequenced input: PBMCs. The V and J genes are TRBV5-4 and TRBJ2-2; the D gene cannot be named for sure. This TCR was sampled from a man under 40 in good health and CMV-seropositive. The DNA is as follows: TGTGCCAGCAGCTTCACTTACACCGGGGAGCTGTTTTTT. Its protein reads: CASSFTYTGELFF.